Below, one T cell receptor (beta chain) is given with its context. As every portion of the isolated RNA was reverse transcribed, the sequencing read expressed TCRB transcripts. Only in-frame clones appear in the TCRdb table, and some are missing; sequencing was by immunoSEQ multiplex PCR. The sample has approximately 120,000 clones, approximately 37% seen once; the top ten hold about 0.07%. This sample is part of a study of beta chain features in type 1 diabetes. As for the study in general: Sorted cell examination encompassed 85 million to 130 million cells across all samples.

V lost 6 bases and J 6 bases, leaving 20 bases between the germline ends. The CDR3 is 15 amino acids. Germline V gene lookup returns CDR1 SEHNR and CDR2 FQNEAQ (reference sequence). The clonotype was recovered from a woman aged 18-29 years in good health. The J gene is TRBJ1-2, the V gene TRBV7-9, with D hard to call. Sequences were obtained from stem cell memory CD4+ T cells from blood. The CDR3 loop reads CASRTLPRGINGYTF. The CDR3 DNA reads as TGTGCCAGCAGGACCCTACCCCGAGGGATCAATGGCTACACCTTC.